The TCR beta chain described here comes from a study of blood T cell repertoires in COVID-19. As originally analysed: Amplification of reference gene primers provided the estimated nucleated cell counts. This table comes from immunoSEQ multiplex PCR, and its TCRdb copy is limited to in-frame clones, with some not included. V and J calls and clone size are copied from that table; D and trimming were computed from the DNA. This sample carries about 480,000 clones, approximately 90% of them seen once, and the ten largest clones take 1.8%. Self-reported history from a screening survey and questionnaire set each donor's cohort. This CDR3 is 13 amino acids long. V was clipped by 2 bases and J by 4 bases, with 7 bases between them. Per the germline V gene, CDR1 is MNHEY and CDR2 is SVGAGI.

Sequenced: PBMCs or T cells enriched from blood (not recorded which). The receptor's source is a woman in her 40s who had recovered from COVID-19. The rearrangement joins TRBV6-5 to TRBJ2-3, with a possible D match to TRBD2 (5 bases). The CDR3 bases are TGTGCCAGCAGTTACGGGAGTGCAGATACGCAGTATTTT. Amino acids: CASSYGSADTQYF.